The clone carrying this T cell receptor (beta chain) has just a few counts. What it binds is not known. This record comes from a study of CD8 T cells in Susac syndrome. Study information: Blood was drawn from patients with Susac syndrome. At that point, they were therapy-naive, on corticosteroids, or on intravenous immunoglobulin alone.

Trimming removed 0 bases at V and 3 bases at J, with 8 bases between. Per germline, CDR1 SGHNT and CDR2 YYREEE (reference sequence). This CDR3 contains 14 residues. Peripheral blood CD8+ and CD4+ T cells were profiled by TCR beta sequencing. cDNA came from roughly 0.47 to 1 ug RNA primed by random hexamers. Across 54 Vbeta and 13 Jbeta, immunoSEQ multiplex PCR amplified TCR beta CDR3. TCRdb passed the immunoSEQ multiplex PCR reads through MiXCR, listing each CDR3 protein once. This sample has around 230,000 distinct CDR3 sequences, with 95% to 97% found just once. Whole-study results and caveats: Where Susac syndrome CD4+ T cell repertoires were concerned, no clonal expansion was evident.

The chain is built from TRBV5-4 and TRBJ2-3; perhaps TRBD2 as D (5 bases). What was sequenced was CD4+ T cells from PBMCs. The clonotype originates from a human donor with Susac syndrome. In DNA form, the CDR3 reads TGTGCCAGCAGCTTGGTGAGCGGAACAGATACGCAGTATTTT. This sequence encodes CASSLVSGTDTQYF.